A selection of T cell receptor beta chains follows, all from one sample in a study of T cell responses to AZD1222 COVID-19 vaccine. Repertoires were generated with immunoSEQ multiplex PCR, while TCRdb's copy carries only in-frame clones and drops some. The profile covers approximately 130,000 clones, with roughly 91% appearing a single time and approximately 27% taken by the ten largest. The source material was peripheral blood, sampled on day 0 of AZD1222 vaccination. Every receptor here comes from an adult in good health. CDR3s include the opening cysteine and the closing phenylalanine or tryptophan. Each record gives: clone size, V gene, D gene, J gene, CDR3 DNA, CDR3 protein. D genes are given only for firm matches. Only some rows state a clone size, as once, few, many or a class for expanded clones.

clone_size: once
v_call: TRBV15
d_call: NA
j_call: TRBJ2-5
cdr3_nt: TGTGCCACCAGCAGAGACGACCACCAAGAGACCCAGTACTTC
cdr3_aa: CATSRDDHQETQYF

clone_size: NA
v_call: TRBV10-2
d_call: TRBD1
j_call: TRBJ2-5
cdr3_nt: TGCGCCAGCAGTGACCGGGGACAGGGGTACGGAGAGACCCAGTACTTC
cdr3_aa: CASSDRGQGYGETQYF

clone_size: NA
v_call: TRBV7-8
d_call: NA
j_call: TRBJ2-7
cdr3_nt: TGTGCCAGCAGCGCCGATCGGGAAGGCGAGCAGTACTTC
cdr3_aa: CASSADREGEQYF

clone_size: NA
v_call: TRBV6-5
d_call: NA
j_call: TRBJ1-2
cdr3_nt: TGTGCCAGCAGTTACTCGGAGGACTATGGCTACACCTTC
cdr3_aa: CASSYSEDYGYTF

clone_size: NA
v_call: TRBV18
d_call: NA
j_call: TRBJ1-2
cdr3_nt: TGTGCCAGCTCTCCAATCGGTACAGACGACTATGGCTACACCTTC
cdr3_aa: CASSPIGTDDYGYTF

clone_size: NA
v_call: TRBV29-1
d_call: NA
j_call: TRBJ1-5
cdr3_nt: TGCAGCGCCTCCACAGGGCCCCAGGCCCAGCATTTT
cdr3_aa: CSASTGPQAQHF

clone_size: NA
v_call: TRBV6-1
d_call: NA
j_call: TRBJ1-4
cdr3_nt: TGTGCCAGCAGTGAGGGCGTAGAAAAACTGTTTTTT
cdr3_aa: CASSEGVEKLFF

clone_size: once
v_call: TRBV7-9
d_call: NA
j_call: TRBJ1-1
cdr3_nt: TGTGCCAGCAGCTTAGCAGAGGGGCTGGACACTGAAGCTTTCTTT
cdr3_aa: CASSLAEGLDTEAFF

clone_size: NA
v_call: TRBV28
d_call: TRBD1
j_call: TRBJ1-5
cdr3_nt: TGTGCCAGCAGTTTGGACAGGGGTCGCAATCAGCCCCAGCATTTT
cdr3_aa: CASSLDRGRNQPQHF

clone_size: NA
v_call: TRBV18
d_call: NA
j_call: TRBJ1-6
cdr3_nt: TGTGCCAGCCTGGGACCGAATAATTCACCCCTCCACTTT
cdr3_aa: CASLGPNNSPLHF

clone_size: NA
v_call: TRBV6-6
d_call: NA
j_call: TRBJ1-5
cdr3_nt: TGTGCCAGCAGTTACGCATGGGGAGAACTCAATCAGCCCCAGCATTTT
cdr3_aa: CASSYAWGELNQPQHF

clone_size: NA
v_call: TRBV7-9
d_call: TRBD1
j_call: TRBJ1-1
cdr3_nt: TGTGCCAGCAGCCTAGGCCTCGCCGGGACAGGGGGCACTGAAGCTTTCTTT
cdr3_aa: CASSLGLAGTGGTEAFF

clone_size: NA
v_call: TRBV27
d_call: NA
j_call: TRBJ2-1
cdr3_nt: TGTGCCAGCAGTACCGGATACAATGAGCAGTTCTTC
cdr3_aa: CASSTGYNEQFF

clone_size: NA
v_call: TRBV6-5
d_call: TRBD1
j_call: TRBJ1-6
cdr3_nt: TGTGCCAGCAAGACAGGGGACAATTCACCCCTCCACTTT
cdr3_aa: CASKTGDNSPLHF

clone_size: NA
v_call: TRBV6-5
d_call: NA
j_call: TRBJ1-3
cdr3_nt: TGTGCCAGCAGTTACTCACCACAGGGAGGGGGAAACACCATATATTTT
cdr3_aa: CASSYSPQGGGNTIYF

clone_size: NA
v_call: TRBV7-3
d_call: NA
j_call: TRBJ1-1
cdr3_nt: TGTGCCAGCAGCTCTTCGGGGCAGGGGACTGAAGCTTTCTTT
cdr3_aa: CASSSSGQGTEAFF

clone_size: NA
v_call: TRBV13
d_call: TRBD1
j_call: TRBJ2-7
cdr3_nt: TGTGCCAGCAGCTCCTACGGGACAGGGGCATTGGGCGAGCAGTACTTC
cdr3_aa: CASSSYGTGALGEQYF

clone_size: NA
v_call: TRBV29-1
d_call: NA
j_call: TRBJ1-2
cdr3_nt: TGCAGCGTTGAAAGTCTTCCTCACCGCACCTTC
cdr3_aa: CSVESLPHRTF

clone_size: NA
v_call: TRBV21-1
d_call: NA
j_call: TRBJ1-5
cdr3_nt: TGTGCCAGCAGCCCCCGACAGGCGACCCAGCCCCAGCATTTT
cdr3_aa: CASSPRQATQPQHF

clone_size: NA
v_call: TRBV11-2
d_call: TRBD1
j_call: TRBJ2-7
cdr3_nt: TGTGCCAGCAGCTTGGACAGGGGTCCCGAGCAGTACTTC
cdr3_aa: CASSLDRGPEQYF

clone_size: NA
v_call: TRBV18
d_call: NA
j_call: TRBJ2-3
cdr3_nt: TGTGCCAGCTCACGGGGCTCGGGCACAGATACGCAGTATTTT
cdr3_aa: CASSRGSGTDTQYF

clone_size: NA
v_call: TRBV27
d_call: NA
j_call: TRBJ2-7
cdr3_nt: TGTGCCAGCAGCTCCCCCACGTACGCGGGGGCTAGGTACGAGCAGTACTTC
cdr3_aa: CASSSPTYAGARYEQYF

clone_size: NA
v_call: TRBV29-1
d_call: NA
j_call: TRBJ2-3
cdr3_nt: TGCAGCGTTGGTTCCGATTGGACCACAGATACGCAGTATTTT
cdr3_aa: CSVGSDWTTDTQYF

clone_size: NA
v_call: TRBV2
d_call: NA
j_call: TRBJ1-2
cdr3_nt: TGTGCCAGCACGCTGACGGTGTGGCAGGCCGGCTATGGCTACACCTTC
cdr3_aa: CASTLTVWQAGYGYTF

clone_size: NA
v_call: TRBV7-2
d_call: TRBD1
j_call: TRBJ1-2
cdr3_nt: TGTGCCAGCACCTCCCCAGGGGGCAATGGCTACACCTTC
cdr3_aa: CASTSPGGNGYTF

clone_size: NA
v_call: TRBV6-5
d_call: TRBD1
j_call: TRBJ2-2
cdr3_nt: TGTGCCAGCAGTTACTTCGCAGGGGGAACCGGGGAGCTGTTTTTT
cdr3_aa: CASSYFAGGTGELFF

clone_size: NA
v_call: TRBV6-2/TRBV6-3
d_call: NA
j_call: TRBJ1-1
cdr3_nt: TGTGCCAGCAGTTACGACAGCCCGGTGTCCTCTGAAGCTTTCTTT
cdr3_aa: CASSYDSPVSSEAFF

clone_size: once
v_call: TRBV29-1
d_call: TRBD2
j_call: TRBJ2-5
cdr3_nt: TGCAGCGTTGATAGCGGGGGGAAAGAGACCCAGTACTTC
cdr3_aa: CSVDSGGKETQYF